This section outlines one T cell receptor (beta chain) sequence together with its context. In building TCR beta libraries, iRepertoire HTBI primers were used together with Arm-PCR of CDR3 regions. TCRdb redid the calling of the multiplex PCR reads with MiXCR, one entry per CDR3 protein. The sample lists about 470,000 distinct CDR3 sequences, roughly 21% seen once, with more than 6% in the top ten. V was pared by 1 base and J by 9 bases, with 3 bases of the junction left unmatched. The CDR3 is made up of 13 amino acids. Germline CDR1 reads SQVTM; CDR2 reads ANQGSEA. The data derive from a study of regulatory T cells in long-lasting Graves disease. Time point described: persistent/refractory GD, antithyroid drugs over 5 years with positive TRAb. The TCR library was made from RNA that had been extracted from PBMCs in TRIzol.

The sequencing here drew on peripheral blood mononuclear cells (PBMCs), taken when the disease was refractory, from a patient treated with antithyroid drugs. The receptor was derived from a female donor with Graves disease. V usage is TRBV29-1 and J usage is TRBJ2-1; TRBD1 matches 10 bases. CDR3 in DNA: TGCAGCGTTGAAGGACAGGGGGCCGGTGAGCAGTTCTTC. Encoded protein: CSVEGQGAGEQFF.